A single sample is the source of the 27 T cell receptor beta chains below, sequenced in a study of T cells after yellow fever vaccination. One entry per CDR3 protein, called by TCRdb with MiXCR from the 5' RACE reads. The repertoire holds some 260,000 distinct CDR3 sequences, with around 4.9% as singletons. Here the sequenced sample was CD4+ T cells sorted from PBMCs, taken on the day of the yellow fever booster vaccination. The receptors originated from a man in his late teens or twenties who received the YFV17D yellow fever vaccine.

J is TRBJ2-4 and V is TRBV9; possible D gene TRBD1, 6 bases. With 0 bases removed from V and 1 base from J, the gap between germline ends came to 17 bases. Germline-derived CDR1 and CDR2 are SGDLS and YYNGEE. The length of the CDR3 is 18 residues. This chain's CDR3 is CASSVGGGAGAAKNIQYF. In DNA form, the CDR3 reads TGTGCCAGCAGCGTAGGGGGTGGGGCAGGGGCTGCCAAAAACATTCAGTACTTC.

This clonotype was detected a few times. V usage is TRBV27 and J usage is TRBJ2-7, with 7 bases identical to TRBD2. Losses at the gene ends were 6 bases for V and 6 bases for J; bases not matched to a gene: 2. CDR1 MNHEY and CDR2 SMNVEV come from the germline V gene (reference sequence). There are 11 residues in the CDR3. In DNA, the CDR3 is TGTGCCAGCAGGGGGGGGATCGAGCAGTACTTC. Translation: CASRGGIEQYF.

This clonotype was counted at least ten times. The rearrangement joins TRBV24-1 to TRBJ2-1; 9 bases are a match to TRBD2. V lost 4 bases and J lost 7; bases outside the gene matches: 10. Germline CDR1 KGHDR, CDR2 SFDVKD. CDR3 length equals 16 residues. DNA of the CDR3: TGTGCCACCAGTGAGTCCGGGGCTAGCGGGGCGAATGAGCAGTTCTTC. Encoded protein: CATSESGASGANEQFF.

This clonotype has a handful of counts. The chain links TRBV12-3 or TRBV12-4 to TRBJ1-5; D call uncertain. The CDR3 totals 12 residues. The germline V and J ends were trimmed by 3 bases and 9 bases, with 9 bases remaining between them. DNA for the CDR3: TGTGCCAGCAGTTTCCAAGAGAGGCCCCAGCATTTT. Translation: CASSFQERPQHF.

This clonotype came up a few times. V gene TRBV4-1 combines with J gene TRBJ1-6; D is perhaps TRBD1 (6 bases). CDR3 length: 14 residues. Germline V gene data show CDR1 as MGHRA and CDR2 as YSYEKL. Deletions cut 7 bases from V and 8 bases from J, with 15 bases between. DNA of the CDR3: TGCGCCAGCACCCCCGGGACACCTTATTCACCCCTCCACTTT. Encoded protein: CASTPGTPYSPLHF.

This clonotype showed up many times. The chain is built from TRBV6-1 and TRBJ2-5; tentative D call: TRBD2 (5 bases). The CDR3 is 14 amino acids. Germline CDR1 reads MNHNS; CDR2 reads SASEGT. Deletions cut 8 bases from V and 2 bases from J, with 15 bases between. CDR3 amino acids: CASSGNGHQETQYF. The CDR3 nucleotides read TGTGCCAGCTCGGGGAATGGGCATCAAGAGACCCAGTACTTC.

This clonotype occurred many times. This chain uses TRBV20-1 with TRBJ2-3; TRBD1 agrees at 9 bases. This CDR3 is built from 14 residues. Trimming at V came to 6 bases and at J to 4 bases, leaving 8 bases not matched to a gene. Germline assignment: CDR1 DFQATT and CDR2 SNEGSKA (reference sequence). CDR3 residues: CSAPPGQGPDTQYF. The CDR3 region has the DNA TGCAGTGCGCCCCCGGGACAGGGACCAGATACGCAGTATTTT.

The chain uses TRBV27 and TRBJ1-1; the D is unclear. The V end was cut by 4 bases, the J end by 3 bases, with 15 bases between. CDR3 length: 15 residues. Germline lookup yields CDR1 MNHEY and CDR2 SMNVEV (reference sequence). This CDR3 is CASSSPPGRYTEAFF. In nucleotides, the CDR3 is TGTGCCAGCAGTTCCCCCCCTGGGCGGTACACTGAAGCTTTCTTT.

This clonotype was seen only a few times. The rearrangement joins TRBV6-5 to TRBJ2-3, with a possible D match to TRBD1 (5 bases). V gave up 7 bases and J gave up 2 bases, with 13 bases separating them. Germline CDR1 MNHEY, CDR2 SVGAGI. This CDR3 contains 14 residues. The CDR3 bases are TGTGCCAGCACCCGACGACAGAACACAGATACGCAGTATTTT. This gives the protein CASTRRQNTDTQYF.

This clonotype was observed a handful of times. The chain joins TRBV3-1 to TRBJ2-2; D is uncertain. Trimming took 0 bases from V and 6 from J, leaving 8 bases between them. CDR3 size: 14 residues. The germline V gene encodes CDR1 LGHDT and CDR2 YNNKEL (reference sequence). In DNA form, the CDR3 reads TGTGCCAGCAGCCAAGATCTAAATCCCGGGGAGCTGTTTTTT. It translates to CASSQDLNPGELFF.

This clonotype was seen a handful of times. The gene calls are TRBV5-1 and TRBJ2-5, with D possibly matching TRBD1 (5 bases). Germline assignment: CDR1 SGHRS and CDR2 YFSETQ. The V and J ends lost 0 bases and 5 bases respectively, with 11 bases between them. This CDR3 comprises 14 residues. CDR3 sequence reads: CASSLGQRSETQYF. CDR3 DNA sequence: TGCGCCAGCAGCTTGGGACAGCGCAGCGAGACCCAGTACTTC.

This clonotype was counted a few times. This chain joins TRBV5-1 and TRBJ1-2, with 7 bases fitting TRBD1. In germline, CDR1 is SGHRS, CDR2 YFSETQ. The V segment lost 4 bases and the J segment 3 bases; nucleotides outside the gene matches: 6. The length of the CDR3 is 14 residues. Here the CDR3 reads CASSNTGVDYGYTF. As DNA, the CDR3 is TGCGCCAGCAGCAACACAGGGGTTGACTATGGCTACACCTTC.

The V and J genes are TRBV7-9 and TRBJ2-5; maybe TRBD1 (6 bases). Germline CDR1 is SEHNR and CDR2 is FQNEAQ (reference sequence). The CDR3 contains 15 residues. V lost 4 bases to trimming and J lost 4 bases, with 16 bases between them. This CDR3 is CASSSQQGLGETQYF. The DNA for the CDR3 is TGTGCCAGCAGCTCCCAACAGGGTTTGGGAGAGACCCAGTACTTC.

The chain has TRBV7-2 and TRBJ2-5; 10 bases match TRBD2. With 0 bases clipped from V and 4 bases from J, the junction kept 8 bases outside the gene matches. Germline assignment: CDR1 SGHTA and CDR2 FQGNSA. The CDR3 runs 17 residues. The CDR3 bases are TGTGCCAGCAGCTTAGCGGGCCTAGCGGGGGCCACAGAGACCCAGTACTTC. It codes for CASSLAGLAGATETQYF.

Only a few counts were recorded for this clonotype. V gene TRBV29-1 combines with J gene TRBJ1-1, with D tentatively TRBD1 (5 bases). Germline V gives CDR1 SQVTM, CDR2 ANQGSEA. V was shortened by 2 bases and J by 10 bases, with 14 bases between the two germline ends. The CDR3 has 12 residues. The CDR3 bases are TGCAGCGTTGAACCCCTTGGGGGGGGAGCTTTCTTT. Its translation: CSVEPLGGGAFF.

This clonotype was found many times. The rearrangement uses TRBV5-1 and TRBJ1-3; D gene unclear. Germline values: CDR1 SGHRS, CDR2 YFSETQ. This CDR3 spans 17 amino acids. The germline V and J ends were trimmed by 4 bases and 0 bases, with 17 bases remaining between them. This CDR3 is CASSPTTQSSSGNTIYF. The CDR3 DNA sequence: TGCGCCAGCAGCCCCACAACACAGTCGAGCTCTGGAAACACCATATATTTT.

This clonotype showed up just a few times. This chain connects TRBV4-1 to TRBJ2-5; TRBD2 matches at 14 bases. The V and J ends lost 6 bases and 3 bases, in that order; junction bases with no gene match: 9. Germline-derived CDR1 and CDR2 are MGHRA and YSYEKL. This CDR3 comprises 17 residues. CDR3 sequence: CASRGTSGGRGKETQYF. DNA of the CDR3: TGCGCCAGCAGGGGGACTAGCGGGGGCCGGGGTAAAGAGACCCAGTACTTC.

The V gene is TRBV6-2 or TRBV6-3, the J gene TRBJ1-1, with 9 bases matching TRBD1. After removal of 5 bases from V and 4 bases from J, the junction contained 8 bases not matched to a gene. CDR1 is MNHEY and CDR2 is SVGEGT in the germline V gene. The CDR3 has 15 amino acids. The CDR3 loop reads CASSGPGQGRTEAFF. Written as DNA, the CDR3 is TGTGCCAGCAGTGGTCCCGGACAGGGGCGCACTGAAGCTTTCTTT.

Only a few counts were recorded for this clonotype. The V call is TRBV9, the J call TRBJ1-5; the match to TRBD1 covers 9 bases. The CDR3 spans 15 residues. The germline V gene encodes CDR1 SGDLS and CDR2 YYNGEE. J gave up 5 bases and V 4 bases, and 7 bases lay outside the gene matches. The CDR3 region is CASSLGQGKDQPQHF. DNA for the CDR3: TGTGCCAGCAGCCTGGGACAGGGTAAGGATCAGCCCCAGCATTTT.

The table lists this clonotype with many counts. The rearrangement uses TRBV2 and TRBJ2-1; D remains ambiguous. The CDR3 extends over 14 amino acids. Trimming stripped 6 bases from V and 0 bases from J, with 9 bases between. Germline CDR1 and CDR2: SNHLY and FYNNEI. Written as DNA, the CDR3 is TGTGCCAGCAGCAGCTCGAGCTCCTACAATGAGCAGTTCTTC. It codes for CASSSSSSYNEQFF.

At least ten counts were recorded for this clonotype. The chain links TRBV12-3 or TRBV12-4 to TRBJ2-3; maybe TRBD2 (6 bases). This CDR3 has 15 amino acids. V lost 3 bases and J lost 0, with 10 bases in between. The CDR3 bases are TGTGCCAGCAGTTTGGGGGGATTGAGCACAGATACGCAGTATTTT. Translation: CASSLGGLSTDTQYF.

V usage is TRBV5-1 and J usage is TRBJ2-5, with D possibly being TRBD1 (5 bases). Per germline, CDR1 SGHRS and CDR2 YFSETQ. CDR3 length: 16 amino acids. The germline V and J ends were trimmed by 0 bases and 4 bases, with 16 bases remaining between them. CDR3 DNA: TGCGCCAGCAGCTTGGGATGGGGCAATGGAATAGAGACCCAGTACTTC. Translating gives CASSLGWGNGIETQYF.

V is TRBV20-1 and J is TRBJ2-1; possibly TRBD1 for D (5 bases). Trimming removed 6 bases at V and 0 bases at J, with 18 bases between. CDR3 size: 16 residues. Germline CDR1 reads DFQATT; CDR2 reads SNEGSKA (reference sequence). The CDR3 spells CSAPPIGASSYNEQFF. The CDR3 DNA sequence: TGCAGTGCCCCCCCTATTGGGGCGAGCTCCTACAATGAGCAGTTCTTC.

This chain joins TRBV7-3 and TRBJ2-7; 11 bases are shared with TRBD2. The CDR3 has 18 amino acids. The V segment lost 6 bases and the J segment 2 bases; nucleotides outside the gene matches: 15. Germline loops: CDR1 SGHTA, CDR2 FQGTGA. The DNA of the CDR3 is TGTGCCAGCAGTTCCCCGAGGTCTAGCGGGGGGTCTACCTACGAGCAGTACGTC. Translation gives CASSSPRSSGGSTYEQYV.

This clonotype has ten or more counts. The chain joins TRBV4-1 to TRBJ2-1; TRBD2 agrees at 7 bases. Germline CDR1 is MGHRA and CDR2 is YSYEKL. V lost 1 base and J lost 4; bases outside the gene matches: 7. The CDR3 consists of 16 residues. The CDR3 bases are TGCGCCAGCAGCCAAGCTACCAGCGGGGTTTACAATGAGCAGTTCTTC. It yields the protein CASSQATSGVYNEQFF.

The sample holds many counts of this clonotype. The CDR3 nucleotides read TGCAGTGCTAGAGATCCCGCGGGAAGCGATGAAAAACTGTTTTTT. It encodes CSARDPAGSDEKLFF. V and J are TRBV20-1 and TRBJ1-4; D remains unclear. Per the germline V gene, CDR1 is DFQATT and CDR2 is SNEGSKA (reference sequence). This CDR3 has 15 amino acids. V was pared by 0 bases and J by 6 bases, with 14 bases between.

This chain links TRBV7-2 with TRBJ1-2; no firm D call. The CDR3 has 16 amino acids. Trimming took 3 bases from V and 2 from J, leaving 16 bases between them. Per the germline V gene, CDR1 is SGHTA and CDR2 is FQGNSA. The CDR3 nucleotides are TGTGCCAGCAGCTTGTACTGGGGAAATGGAAACTATGGCTACACCTTC. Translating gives CASSLYWGNGNYGYTF.